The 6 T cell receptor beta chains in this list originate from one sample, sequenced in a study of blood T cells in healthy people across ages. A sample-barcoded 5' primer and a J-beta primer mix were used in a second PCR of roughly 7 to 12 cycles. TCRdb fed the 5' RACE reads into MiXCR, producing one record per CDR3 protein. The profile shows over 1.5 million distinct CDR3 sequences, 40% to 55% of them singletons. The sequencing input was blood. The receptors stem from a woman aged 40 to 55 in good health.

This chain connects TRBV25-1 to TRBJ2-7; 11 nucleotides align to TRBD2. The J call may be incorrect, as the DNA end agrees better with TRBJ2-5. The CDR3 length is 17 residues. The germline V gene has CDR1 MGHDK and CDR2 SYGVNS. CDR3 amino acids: CASIQSVGLAATETQYF. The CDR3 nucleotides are TGTGCCAGCATACAGTCAGTGGGACTAGCGGCTACGGAGACCCAGTACTTC.

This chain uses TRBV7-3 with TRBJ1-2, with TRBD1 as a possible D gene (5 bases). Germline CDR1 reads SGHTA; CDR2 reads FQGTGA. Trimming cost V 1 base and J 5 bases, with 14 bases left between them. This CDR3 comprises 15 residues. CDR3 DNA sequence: TGTGCCAGCAGCTTAAAGCAGGGCCCAGGGTATGGCTACACCTTC. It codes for CASSLKQGPGYGYTF.

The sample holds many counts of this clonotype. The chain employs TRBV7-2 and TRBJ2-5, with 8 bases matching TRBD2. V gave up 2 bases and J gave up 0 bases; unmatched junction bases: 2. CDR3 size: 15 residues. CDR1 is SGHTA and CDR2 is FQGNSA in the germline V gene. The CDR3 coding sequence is TGTGCCAGCAGCTTACAGCGGGGGCACCAAGAGACCCAGTACTTC. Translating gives CASSLQRGHQETQYF.

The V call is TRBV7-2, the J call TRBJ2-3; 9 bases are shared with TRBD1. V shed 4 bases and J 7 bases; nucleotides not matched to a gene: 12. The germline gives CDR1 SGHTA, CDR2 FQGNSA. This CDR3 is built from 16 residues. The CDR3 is CASSSSRDRALNTQYF. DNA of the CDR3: TGTGCCAGCAGCTCGTCCCGGGACAGGGCTCTGAATACGCAGTATTTT.

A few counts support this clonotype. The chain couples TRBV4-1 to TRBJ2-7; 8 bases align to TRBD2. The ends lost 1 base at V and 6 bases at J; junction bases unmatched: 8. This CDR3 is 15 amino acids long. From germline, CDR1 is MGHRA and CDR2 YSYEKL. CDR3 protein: CASSQVAGGTFEQYF. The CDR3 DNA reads TGCGCCAGCAGCCAAGTCGCGGGGGGTACCTTCGAGCAGTACTTC.

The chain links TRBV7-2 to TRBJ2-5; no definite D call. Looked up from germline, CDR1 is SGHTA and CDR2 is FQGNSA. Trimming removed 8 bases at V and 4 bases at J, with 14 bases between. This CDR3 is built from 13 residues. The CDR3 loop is CASHARTVETQYF. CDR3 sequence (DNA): TGTGCCAGCCACGCGAGGACGGTAGAGACCCAGTACTTC. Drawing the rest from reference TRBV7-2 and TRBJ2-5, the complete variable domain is GAGVSQSPSNKVTEKGKDVELRCDPISGHTALYWYRQSLGQGLEFLIYFQGNSAPDKSGLPSDRFSAERTGGSVSTLTIQRTQQEDSAVYLCASHARTVETQYFGPGTRLLVL.